The 4 T cell receptor beta chains reported below all come from one sample, sequenced in a study of a mutant IDH1 vaccine in newly diagnosed glioma. These receptors have no known antigen. Produced via immunoSEQ multiplex PCR; TCRdb's table is partial and in-frame only. The sample lists 9,500 to 12,000 clones; 81% were seen once. Noted time point: week 47, end of study. The content of each vaccine dose was 300 ug of mutant IDH1 20-mer peptide, and topical imiquimod accompanied it. Sequenced material: PBMCs, taken from a glioma patient whose treatment included an IDH1 peptide vaccine. These receptors came from a man aged 25-40 years with glioma.

The DNA for the CDR3 is TGTGCCAGCAGCTTAGGACTCATTGACATCGCCTACGAGCAGTACTTC. Amino acids: CASSLGLIDIAYEQYF. This rearrangement joins TRBV7-2 to TRBJ2-7; D ambiguous. The CDR3 contains 16 residues. Trimming took off 1 base at V and 2 bases at J, with 15 bases between the two ends. The V gene's germline CDR1 is SGHTA and CDR2 FQGNSA.

V is TRBV5-5 and J is TRBJ1-3; 7 bases fit TRBD1. The V segment lost 0 bases and the J segment 2 bases; nucleotides outside the gene matches: 8. Germline V lookup: CDR1 SGHKS, CDR2 YYEKEE (reference sequence). The CDR3 is made up of 17 amino acids. CDR3 bases: TGTGCCAGCAGCTTGGGGAGACAGGGAAAAACTGGAAACACCATATATTTT. Amino acid sequence: CASSLGRQGKTGNTIYF.

In its sample, this clone was seen a few times. The chain links TRBV9 to TRBJ1-5; D uncertain. Germline V gives CDR1 SGDLS, CDR2 YYNGEE. This CDR3 comprises 17 residues. V was clipped by 0 bases and J by 5 bases, with 18 bases between them. The CDR3 region is CASSVGVQATGDQPQHF. In DNA form, the CDR3 reads TGTGCCAGCAGCGTAGGAGTCCAGGCTACTGGTGATCAGCCCCAGCATTTT.

The V gene is TRBV5-4, the J gene TRBJ2-7, with 10 bases fitting TRBD1. This CDR3 spans 15 amino acids. V was clipped by 6 bases and J by 4 bases; unmatched bases: 10. CDR1 SGHNT and CDR2 YYREEE come from the germline V gene (reference sequence). CDR3 sequence: CASTLMGTGEYEQYF. Written as DNA, the CDR3 is TGTGCCAGCACCTTAATGGGGACAGGGGAGTACGAGCAGTACTTC.